The clone carrying this T cell receptor beta chain was detected only a few times. The target antigen is unknown. This sample is drawn from a study of cytotoxic CD8 clonotypes in ibrutinib-treated CLL. Study-wide background: Response samples were taken after a median around 11 months of treatment, range 6 to 36.

Study-wide points: At baseline, clonality was higher than in age-matched healthy donors and correlated with CD8+ counts. Clonality increased at ibrutinib response, then returned toward baseline at progression.

Deep sequencing aimed at 1 in 200,000 to 1 in 1 million T cells' resolution. Some clones are missing from TCRdb's copy, which holds only in-frame ones; the method was immunoSEQ multiplex PCR. The table lists more than 8,500 clones, over 60% of them singletons. The source of this sequence is a human donor with chronic lymphocytic leukemia. The sequences come from PBMCs, collected before ibrutinib treatment.

This chain's CDR3 is CASSGVQGGALDTQYF. In nucleotides, the CDR3 is TGCGCCAGCAGTGGAGTACAGGGGGGAGCTTTGGATACGCAGTATTTT. The chain carries TRBV10-1 and TRBJ2-3, with 8 bases aligning to TRBD1. The length of the CDR3 is 16 residues. Per germline, CDR1 WNHNN and CDR2 SYGVQD (reference sequence). V was clipped by 4 bases and J by 6 bases; unmatched bases: 12.